This T cell receptor (beta chain) appears in the sequencing data of a study of CD8+ T cells in alopecia areata. In each case, RNA was isolated and then reverse transcribed into cDNA as the sequencing template. Assay used: immunoSEQ multiplex PCR; TCRdb lists only in-frame clones, some missing. This table has a few hundred thousand clones, 67% appearing once. Deletions cut 6 bases from V and 4 bases from J, with 12 bases between. The length of the CDR3 is 13 residues. The germline V gene encodes CDR1 MNHEY and CDR2 SVGAGI. The material sequenced was CD4+ T cells sorted from blood, taken at week 0. The source is a human donor with alopecia areata. This chain connects TRBV6-5 to TRBJ1-2; TRBD1 is a possible D gene (6 bases). The CDR3 DNA follows: TGTGCCAGCAGGGCCGGGACACCCTATGGCTACACCTTC. Translating gives CASRAGTPYGYTF.